Following are 32 T cell receptor beta chains from one sample sequenced in a study of beta chain features in type 1 diabetes. Since all of the isolated RNA was reverse transcribed, expressed TCRB transcripts were what got sequenced. Libraries were prepared by immunoSEQ multiplex PCR; TCRdb keeps only in-frame clonotypes and omits some of them. Seen here are more than 350,000 clones, over 10% observed once, and the top ten hold approximately 0.045%. Sequenced input: naive CD4+ T cells from blood. The receptors shown here come from a woman aged 18-30 years in good health.

This clone was seen a few times. The chain recombines TRBV13 with TRBJ1-2; TRBD1 is a possible D gene (6 bases). Germline assignment: CDR1 PRHDT and CDR2 FYEKMQ (reference sequence). Deletions cut 1 base from V and 4 bases from J, with 10 bases between. The CDR3 is 14 amino acids. The CDR3 bases are TGTGCCAGCAGCTTAGTTGGGGGCGGCTATGGCTACACCTTC. Amino acids: CASSLVGGGYGYTF.

The chain couples TRBV7-2 to TRBJ2-1; 12 bases agree with TRBD2. V dropped 5 bases and J dropped 5; count of bases not matched to a gene: 4. The CDR3 spans 15 residues. Germline V gene sequence: CDR1 SGHTA, CDR2 FQGNSA. CDR3 sequence (DNA): TGTGCCAGCAGCCCCCGACTAGCGGGGGACAATGAGCAGTTCTTC. Encoded protein: CASSPRLAGDNEQFF.

The CDR3 DNA sequence: TGTGCCAGCAGGCGGCTTACAGATACGCAGTATTTT. Encoded protein: CASRRLTDTQYF. V is TRBV2 and J is TRBJ2-3; unclear D gene. V was cut by 6 bases and J by 3 bases, with 7 bases left in between. The CDR3 runs 12 residues. The germline V gene has CDR1 SNHLY and CDR2 FYNNEI.

This rearrangement joins TRBV7-4 to TRBJ1-5, with no clear D. The V end was cut by 7 bases, the J end by 12 bases, with 4 bases between. The CDR3 runs to 8 residues. The germline V gene has CDR1 SGHVT and CDR2 SQSDAQ. CDR3 nucleotides: TGTGCCAGCATCTTCCAGCATTTT. It is translated as CASIFQHF.

J is TRBJ2-6 and V is TRBV15; D gene unclear. Trimming took off 2 bases at V and 4 bases at J, with 18 bases between the two ends. This CDR3 is 18 amino acids long. CDR1 and CDR2 from the germline V gene are LNHNV and YYDKDF (reference sequence). The CDR3 DNA reads as TGTGCCACCAGCAGAAAACAGACCCTCTCTGGAGGGGCCAACGTCCTGACTTTC. It specifies CATSRKQTLSGGANVLTF.

This clone was counted a few times. The V call is TRBV30, the J call TRBJ1-3; D is undetermined. V gave up 0 bases and J gave up 0 bases, with 6 bases separating them. The germline V gene encodes CDR1 GTSNPN and CDR2 SVGIG (reference sequence). This CDR3 is built from 14 residues. CDR3 residues: CAWSVVLSGNTIYF. Written as DNA, the CDR3 is TGTGCCTGGAGTGTGGTCCTCTCTGGAAACACCATATATTTT. Based on the CDR3 plus reference TRBV30 and TRBJ1-3, the full variable domain is SQTIHQWPATLVQPVGSPLSLECTVEGTSNPNLYWYRQAAGRGLQLLFYSVGIGQISSEVPQNLSASRPQDRQFILSSKKLLLSDSGFYLCAWSVVLSGNTIYFGEGSWLTVV.

The chain employs TRBV27 and TRBJ1-1, with unresolved D. Trimming cost V 2 bases and J 1 base, with 8 bases left between them. In germline, CDR1 is MNHEY, CDR2 SMNVEV (reference sequence). This CDR3 region has 14 residues. The CDR3 DNA sequence: TGTGCCAGCAGTTTAAAAAGCGAGAACACTGAAGCTTTCTTT. Encoded protein: CASSLKSENTEAFF.

The sample holds a few counts of this clone. This chain uses TRBV14 with TRBJ2-1; a weak D match, TRBD2 (5 bases). The V end lost 0 bases, the J end lost 3 bases, and 15 bases lay between the germline ends. This CDR3 is 17 amino acids long. Looked up from germline, CDR1 is SGHDN and CDR2 is FVKESK. The CDR3 here is CASSQDRGLASYNEQFF. CDR3 nucleotides: TGTGCCAGCAGCCAAGATCGAGGGCTAGCAAGCTACAATGAGCAGTTCTTC.

The table lists this clone with a few counts. The gene calls are TRBV15 and TRBJ2-5, with 7 bases identical to TRBD1. V was clipped by 4 bases and J by 3 bases; unmatched bases: 5. Germline V gives CDR1 LNHNV, CDR2 YYDKDF (reference sequence). The CDR3 is 14 residues long. The CDR3, as DNA: TGTGCCACCAGCACCTTGGACAGGAAAGAGACCCAGTACTTC. The encoded protein is CATSTLDRKETQYF.

This clone has more than one count but fewer than ten. V gene TRBV9 combines with J gene TRBJ1-4; possibly TRBD1 for D (6 bases). With 3 bases removed from V and 7 bases from J, the gap between germline ends came to 16 bases. CDR1 is SGDLS and CDR2 is YYNGEE in the germline V gene. The CDR3 loop spans 15 amino acids. The CDR3 bases are TGTGCCAGCAGCGGGGGACAAGTGGCTGGTGAAAAACTGTTTTTT. Translated, it gives CASSGGQVAGEKLFF.

V usage is TRBV6-4 and J usage is TRBJ2-2; 13 positions agree with TRBD2. The germline V gene encodes CDR1 MRHNA and CDR2 SNTAGT. The CDR3 extends over 19 amino acids. The V gene end was trimmed by 3 bases and the J gene end by 1 base; junction bases not matched to a gene: 8. CDR3 amino acids: CASSELPGLAGRNTGELFF. The DNA for the CDR3 is TGTGCCAGCAGTGAATTACCGGGACTAGCGGGGAGGAACACCGGGGAGCTGTTTTTT.

The J gene is TRBJ2-3, the V gene TRBV9, with D hard to call. This CDR3 spans 13 amino acids. V lost 0 bases and J 11 bases, leaving 13 bases between the germline ends. Germline-derived CDR1 and CDR2 are SGDLS and YYNGEE. CDR3 region: CASSVGSHERQYF. The CDR3 DNA reads as TGTGCCAGCAGCGTAGGGTCGCACGAAAGGCAGTATTTT.

This clone was found a few times. V is TRBV4-2 and J is TRBJ2-2; 12 nucleotides align to TRBD2. The CDR3 has 17 residues. Looked up from germline, CDR1 is LGHNA and CDR2 is YNFKEQ. After removal of 4 bases from V and 4 bases from J, the junction contained 7 bases not matched to a gene. The chain's CDR3 is CASSPRTSGTLTGELFF. CDR3 nucleotides: TGTGCCAGCAGCCCCCGGACTAGCGGGACACTCACCGGGGAGCTGTTTTTT.

This clone was counted only a few times. V usage is TRBV9 and J usage is TRBJ2-1; TRBD1 or TRBD2 may be the D gene (5 bases each). The germline V gene encodes CDR1 SGDLS and CDR2 YYNGEE. Trimming pared 6 bases from V and 0 bases from J, leaving 16 bases between. The CDR3 sequence is 16 residues long. The CDR3 is CASTSRGDSSYNEQFF. The CDR3 nucleotides read TGTGCCAGCACCTCCCGAGGGGATAGCTCCTACAATGAGCAGTTCTTC.

Worth noting for this clone: The sample holds other DNA sequences that translate to the same CDR3. This chain joins TRBV29-1 and TRBJ1-5, with 8 bases matching TRBD1. With V trimmed by 5 bases and J by 4 bases, 4 bases remained unmatched. Germline V gene sequence: CDR1 SQVTM, CDR2 ANQGSEA. The CDR3 length is 13 residues. CDR3 sequence reads: CSVRTGSNQPQHF. CDR3 nucleotide sequence: TGCAGCGTTAGGACAGGGTCAAATCAGCCCCAGCATTTT.

The CDR3, as DNA: TGTGCCAGCACCCTTGTTGGGGTCCTGACACCAAATGAGCAGTTCTTC. Its translation is CASTLVGVLTPNEQFF. The rearrangement joins TRBV7-8 to TRBJ2-1; D uncertain. The CDR3 runs 16 residues. The germline V and J ends were trimmed by 7 bases and 7 bases, with 23 bases remaining between them. Germline values: CDR1 SGHVS, CDR2 FQNEAQ.

This clone was counted a few times. The chain is built from TRBV29-1 and TRBJ1-3; no reliable D call. The CDR3 is 13 amino acids. Trimming shortened V by 5 bases and J by 2 bases, and 10 bases separated the two germline ends. The V gene's germline CDR1 is SQVTM and CDR2 ANQGSEA. CDR3 coding DNA: TGCAGCGTTCGGGCCCGGGCTGGAAACACCATATATTTT. Its translation: CSVRARAGNTIYF.

This clone was observed a few times. The chain has TRBV19 and TRBJ2-2; D call uncertain. The V end was cut by 4 bases, the J end by 5 bases, with 8 bases between. Germline CDR1 is LNHDA and CDR2 is SQIVND (reference sequence). The CDR3 sequence is 13 residues long. The CDR3 is CASSNQVTGELFF. The DNA for the CDR3 is TGTGCCAGTAGTAACCAAGTAACCGGGGAGCTGTTTTTT. Drawing the rest from reference TRBV19 and TRBJ2-2, the complete variable domain is DGGITQSPKYLFRKEGQNVTLSCEQNLNHDAMYWYRQDPGQGLRLIYYSQIVNDFQKGDIAEGYSVSREKKESFPLTVTSAQKNPTAFYLCASSNQVTGELFFGEGSRLTVL.

This rearrangement joins TRBV2 to TRBJ1-2; TRBD1 might be the D (5 bases). Trimming left V 5 bases short and J 7 bases short, with 20 bases between. The CDR3 totals 15 residues. Germline CDR1 is SNHLY and CDR2 is FYNNEI. The CDR3 is CASSYDRTLRGGYTF. As DNA, the CDR3 is TGTGCCAGCAGTTACGACAGAACGCTTCGAGGTGGCTACACCTTC. The variable domain in full, with the rest retrieved from reference TRBV2 and TRBJ1-2, is EPEVTQTPSHQVTQMGQEVILRCVPISNHLYFYWYRQILGQKVEFLVSFYNNEISEKSEIFDDQFSVERPDGSNFTLKIRSTKLEDSAMYFCASSYDRTLRGGYTFGSGTRLTVV.

This clone appeared a few times. This chain joins TRBV7-9 and TRBJ1-1; possible D gene TRBD1, 5 bases. V lost 5 bases, J lost 5 bases, and 18 bases lay in between. Germline V CDR1 and CDR2: SEHNR, FQNEAQ (reference sequence). The CDR3 length is 15 residues. DNA for the CDR3: TGTGCCAGCAGCCTCCATAGGGGTCGTGAAACTGAAGCTTTCTTT. This translates into CASSLHRGRETEAFF.

This clone was observed a few times. The chain has TRBV9 and TRBJ1-1, with TRBD1 identical over 7 bases. The V segment lost 3 bases and the J segment 1 base; nucleotides outside the gene matches: 6. There are 15 residues in the CDR3. Germline assignment: CDR1 SGDLS and CDR2 YYNGEE. The chain's CDR3 is CASSGPDRRNTEAFF. Here the CDR3 DNA reads TGTGCCAGCAGCGGGCCGGACAGGAGGAACACTGAAGCTTTCTTT.

There are a few counts of this clone. The rearrangement joins TRBV7-9 to TRBJ1-2; 7 bases agree with TRBD1. This CDR3 region has 14 residues. The germline V gene has CDR1 SEHNR and CDR2 FQNEAQ (reference sequence). V was clipped by 7 bases and J by 2 bases; unmatched bases: 7. The CDR3 sequence is CASTAGTVNYGYTF. The CDR3 DNA is TGTGCCAGCACCGCGGGGACAGTGAACTATGGCTACACCTTC.

The CDR3 region is CASSSQGQGHNEQFF. The CDR3 coding sequence is TGCGCCAGCAGCAGTCAGGGACAGGGTCACAATGAGCAGTTCTTC. The chain couples TRBV5-1 to TRBJ2-1, with TRBD1 matching 9 bases. V shed 4 bases, J shed 5 bases, and the junction held 7 bases outside the gene matches. Germline assignment: CDR1 SGHRS and CDR2 YFSETQ. The CDR3 length is 15 residues. The full variable domain, with the rest looked up from reference TRBV5-1 and TRBJ2-1, is KAGVTQTPRYLIKTRGQQVTLSCSPISGHRSVSWYQQTPGQGLQFLFEYFSETQRNKGNFPGRFSGRQFSNSRSEMNVSTLELGDSALYLCASSSQGQGHNEQFFGPGTRLTVL.

The rearrangement joins TRBV6-6 to TRBJ1-2; 7 bases align to TRBD1. V gave up 8 bases and J gave up 1 base; unmatched junction bases: 4. Germline V gives CDR1 MNHNY, CDR2 SVGAGI (reference sequence). This CDR3 contains 13 residues. In DNA, the CDR3 is TGTGCCAGCCCCGGGGACAGTAACTATGGCTACACCTTC. This translates into CASPGDSNYGYTF.

The chain carries TRBV30 and TRBJ2-7; perhaps TRBD2 as D (5 bases). Trimming took 3 bases from V and 5 from J, leaving 11 bases between them. Per germline, CDR1 GTSNPN and CDR2 SVGIG (reference sequence). This CDR3 spans 12 amino acids. The CDR3 nucleotides read TGTGCCTGGAGGGCGGGCTTCCACGAGCAGTACTTC. Amino acid sequence: CAWRAGFHEQYF.

This clone was counted only a few times. Different DNA sequences within this sample yield the same CDR3. The chain recombines TRBV29-1 with TRBJ2-5, with TRBD1 matching 8 bases. CDR1 SQVTM and CDR2 ANQGSEA come from the germline V gene. Trimming at V came to 6 bases and at J to 2 bases, leaving 2 bases not matched to a gene. The CDR3 covers 12 residues. DNA for the CDR3: TGCAGCGTCCGACAGGGGCAAGAGACCCAGTACTTC. This sequence encodes CSVRQGQETQYF.

This chain uses TRBV19 with TRBJ2-1, with TRBD2 as a possible D gene (6 bases). The CDR3 covers 14 residues. The germline gives CDR1 LNHDA, CDR2 SQIVND (reference sequence). V shed 9 bases and J shed 6 bases, with 18 bases lying between them. CDR3 in DNA: TGTGCCAGCCGGGAGACCCTCGGGGTCAATGAGCAGTTCTTC. This translates into CASRETLGVNEQFF.

This clone was picked up a small number of times. Other DNA sequences in this sample translate to the same CDR3. The chain uses TRBV7-9 and TRBJ2-1; D is uncertain. The V and J ends lost 5 bases and 4 bases respectively, with 3 bases between them. CDR1 and CDR2 (germline): SEHNR, FQNEAQ (reference sequence). CDR3 length equals 11 residues. CDR3 in amino acids: CASSPYNEQFF. CDR3 sequence (DNA): TGTGCCAGCAGCCCTTACAATGAGCAGTTCTTC.

V gene TRBV19 combines with J gene TRBJ1-2; D is unresolved. Germline CDR1 reads LNHDA; CDR2 reads SQIVND (reference sequence). This CDR3 is built from 13 residues. Trimming removed 3 bases from V and 0 bases from J, with 5 bases in between. This CDR3 reads CASSISTNYGYTF. In nucleotides, the CDR3 is TGTGCCAGTAGTATTTCAACTAACTATGGCTACACCTTC.

There are a few counts of this clone. The chain links TRBV7-8 to TRBJ2-7; D is perhaps TRBD2 (7 bases). Germline V gives CDR1 SGHVS, CDR2 FQNEAQ. The germline V and J ends were trimmed by 7 bases and 0 bases, with 19 bases remaining between them. CDR3 length equals 16 residues. Here the CDR3 DNA reads TGTGCCAGCAACCCCTCGGGGAGGGGGAACTCCTACGAGCAGTACTTC. It encodes CASNPSGRGNSYEQYF.

This clone was counted between two and nine times. The V call is TRBV7-2, the J call TRBJ1-2; D gene uncertain. Germline V lookup: CDR1 SGHTA, CDR2 FQGNSA. V was trimmed by 3 bases and J by 4 bases, leaving 6 bases between them. The CDR3 contains 12 residues. The CDR3: CASSFQLYGYTF. CDR3 sequence (DNA): TGTGCCAGCAGCTTTCAGCTCTATGGCTACACCTTC.

The chain is built from TRBV7-2 and TRBJ2-3, with no clear D. This CDR3 has 14 residues. Trimming pared 1 base from V and 2 bases from J, leaving 7 bases between. Germline CDR1 reads SGHTA; CDR2 reads FQGNSA. As DNA, the CDR3 is TGTGCCAGCAGCTTAGTGATCCTCACAGATACGCAGTATTTT. Encoded protein: CASSLVILTDTQYF.